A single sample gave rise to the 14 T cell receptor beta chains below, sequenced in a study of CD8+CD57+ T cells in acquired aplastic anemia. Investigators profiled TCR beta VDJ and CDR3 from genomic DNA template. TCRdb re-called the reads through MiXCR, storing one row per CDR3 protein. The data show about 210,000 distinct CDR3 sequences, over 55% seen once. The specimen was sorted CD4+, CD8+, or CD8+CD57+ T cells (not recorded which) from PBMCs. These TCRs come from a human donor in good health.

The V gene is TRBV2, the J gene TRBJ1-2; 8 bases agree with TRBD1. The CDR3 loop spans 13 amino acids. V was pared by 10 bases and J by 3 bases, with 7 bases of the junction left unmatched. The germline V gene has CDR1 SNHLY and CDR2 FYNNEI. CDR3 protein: CAIRQGRDYGYTF. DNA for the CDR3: TGTGCCATTAGACAGGGGAGGGACTATGGCTACACCTTC.

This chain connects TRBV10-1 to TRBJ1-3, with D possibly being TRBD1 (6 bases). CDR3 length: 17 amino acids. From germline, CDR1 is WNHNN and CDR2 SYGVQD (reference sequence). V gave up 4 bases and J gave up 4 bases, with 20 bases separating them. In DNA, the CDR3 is TGCGCCAGCAGTGGGAACAGGGATGAGCGGTACGGAAACACCATATATTTT. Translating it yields CASSGNRDERYGNTIYF.

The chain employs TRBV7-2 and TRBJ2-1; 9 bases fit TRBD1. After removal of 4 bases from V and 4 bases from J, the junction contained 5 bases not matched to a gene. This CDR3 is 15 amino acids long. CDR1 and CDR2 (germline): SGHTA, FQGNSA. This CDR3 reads CASSSGQGTYNEQFF. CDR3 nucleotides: TGTGCCAGCAGCTCCGGACAGGGGACATACAATGAGCAGTTCTTC.

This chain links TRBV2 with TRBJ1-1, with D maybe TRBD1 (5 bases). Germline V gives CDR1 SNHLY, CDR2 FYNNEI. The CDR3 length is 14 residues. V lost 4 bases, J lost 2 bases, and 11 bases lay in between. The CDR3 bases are TGTGCCAGCAGTGTCGACAGTTATAACACTGAAGCTTTCTTT. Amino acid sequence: CASSVDSYNTEAFF.

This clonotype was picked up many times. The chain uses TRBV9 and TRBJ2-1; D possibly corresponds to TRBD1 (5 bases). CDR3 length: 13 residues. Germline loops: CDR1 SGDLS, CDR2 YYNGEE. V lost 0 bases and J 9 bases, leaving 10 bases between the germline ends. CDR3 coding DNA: TGTGCCAGCAGCGTAGGACAGATCAGTGAGCAGTTCTTC. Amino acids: CASSVGQISEQFF.

The CDR3: CSARDPGVETQYF. As DNA, the CDR3 is TGCAGTGCTAGAGATCCGGGGGTGGAGACCCAGTACTTC. This sequence joins TRBV20-1 and TRBJ2-5; perhaps TRBD2 as D (6 bases). V dropped 0 bases and J dropped 5 bases, with 10 bases sitting between them. This CDR3 spans 13 amino acids. Germline V gene sequence: CDR1 DFQATT, CDR2 SNEGSKA (reference sequence).

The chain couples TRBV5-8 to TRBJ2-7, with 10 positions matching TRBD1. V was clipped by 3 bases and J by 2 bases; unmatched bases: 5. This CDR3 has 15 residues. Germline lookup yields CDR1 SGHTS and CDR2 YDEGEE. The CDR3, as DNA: TGTGCCAGCAGCTCGACCGGGACAGGGGCCTACGAGCAGTACTTC. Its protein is CASSSTGTGAYEQYF.

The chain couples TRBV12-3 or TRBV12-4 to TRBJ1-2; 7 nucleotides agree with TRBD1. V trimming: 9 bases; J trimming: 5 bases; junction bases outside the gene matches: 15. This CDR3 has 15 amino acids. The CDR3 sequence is CASSDRAQPRYGYTF. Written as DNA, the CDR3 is TGTGCCAGTAGTGACAGGGCCCAACCACGGTATGGCTACACCTTC.

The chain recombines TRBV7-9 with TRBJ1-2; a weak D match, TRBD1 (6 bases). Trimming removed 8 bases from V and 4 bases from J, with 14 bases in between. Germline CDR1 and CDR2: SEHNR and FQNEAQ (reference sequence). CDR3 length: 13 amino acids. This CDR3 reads CASERGIRYGYTF. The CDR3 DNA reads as TGTGCCAGCGAAAGGGGGATTCGCTATGGCTACACCTTC.

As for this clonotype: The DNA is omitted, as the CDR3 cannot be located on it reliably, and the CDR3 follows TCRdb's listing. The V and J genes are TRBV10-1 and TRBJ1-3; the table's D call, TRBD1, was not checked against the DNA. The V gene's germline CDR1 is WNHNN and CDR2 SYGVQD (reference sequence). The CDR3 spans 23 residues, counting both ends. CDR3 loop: CASSDSGFYLCAWNRDVGNTIYF.

This chain's CDR3 is CASSYGNTEAFF. CDR3 coding DNA: TGCGCCAGCAGTTACGGGAACACTGAAGCTTTCTTT. The V gene is TRBV5-1, the J gene TRBJ1-1; D is unclear. Germline values: CDR1 SGHRS, CDR2 YFSETQ. The V and J ends lost 5 bases and 1 base respectively, with 6 bases between them. The CDR3 extends over 12 amino acids.

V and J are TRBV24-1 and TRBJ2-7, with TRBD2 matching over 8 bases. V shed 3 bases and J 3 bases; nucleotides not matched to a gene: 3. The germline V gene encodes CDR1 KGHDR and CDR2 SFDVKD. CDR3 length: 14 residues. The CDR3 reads CATSDREGDYEQYF. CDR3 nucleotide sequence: TGTGCCACCAGTGATCGGGAGGGGGACTACGAGCAGTACTTC.

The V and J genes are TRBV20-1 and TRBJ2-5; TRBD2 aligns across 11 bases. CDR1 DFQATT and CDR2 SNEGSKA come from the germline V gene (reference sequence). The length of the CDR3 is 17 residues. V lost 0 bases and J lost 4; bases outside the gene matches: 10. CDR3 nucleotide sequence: TGCAGTGCTAGAGACCCCCTAGCGGGGGGCTGGGGAGAGACCCAGTACTTC. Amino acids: CSARDPLAGGWGETQYF.

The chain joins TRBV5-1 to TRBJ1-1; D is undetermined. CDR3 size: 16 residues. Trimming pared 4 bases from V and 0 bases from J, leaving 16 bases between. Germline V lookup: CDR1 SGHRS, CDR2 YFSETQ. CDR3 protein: CASSAESFSLNTEAFF. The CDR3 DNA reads TGCGCCAGCAGCGCCGAGTCATTTTCCTTGAACACTGAAGCTTTCTTT.